A single sample gave rise to the 30 T cell receptor beta chains below, sequenced in a study of identical twins. TCRdb used MiXCR to reprocess the 5' RACE reads, holding one entry per CDR3 protein. This sample has about 530,000 distinct CDR3 sequences, with 20% to 25% found just once. This sample also belongs to another study, concerning yellow fever vaccine responses in identical twins.

Sample: CD4+ T cells sorted from blood. The receptors shown here come from a woman aged 18 to 35 in good health.

In regard to this clonotype: Germline and junction disagree at one end, which may indicate a read error. The chain links TRBV20-1 to TRBJ1-1, with D tentatively TRBD1 (6 bases). The CDR3 extends over 14 amino acids. Per the germline V gene, CDR1 is DFQATT and CDR2 is SNEGSKA (reference sequence). CDR3 nucleotide sequence: TGCAGTGCTAGGCGGACCCAGGGGAACACTGAAGTTTTCTTT. It translates to CSARRTQGNTEVFF.

The V gene is TRBV7-8, the J gene TRBJ2-5; D not resolved. The germline V gene encodes CDR1 SGHVS and CDR2 FQNEAQ. The V and J ends lost 2 bases and 4 bases respectively, with 14 bases between them. This CDR3 is 15 amino acids long. The CDR3 is CASSLRRIQPETQYF. The DNA for the CDR3 is TGTGCCAGCAGCTTAAGGCGTATACAGCCAGAGACCCAGTACTTC.

This rearrangement joins TRBV20-1 to TRBJ2-5; TRBD2 matches 7 bases. The germline CDR1 and CDR2 sequences are DFQATT and SNEGSKA (reference sequence). V lost 5 bases, J lost 2 bases, and 5 bases stayed unmatched. The CDR3 has 13 amino acids. As DNA, the CDR3 is TGCAGTGCTCCCTGGGGGGGGCAAGAGACCCAGTACTTC. Encoded protein: CSAPWGGQETQYF.

The chain combines TRBV5-1 with TRBJ2-3; 10 nucleotides line up with TRBD2. Germline lookup yields CDR1 SGHRS and CDR2 YFSETQ. The CDR3 extends over 15 amino acids. V trimming: 5 bases; J trimming: 4 bases; junction bases outside the gene matches: 7. The CDR3 here is CASRPSSGSSDTQYF. The CDR3 coding sequence is TGCGCCAGCAGACCTTCTAGCGGGAGCTCAGATACGCAGTATTTT. Full variable domain (outside the CDR3, taken from reference TRBV5-1 and TRBJ2-3): KAGVTQTPRYLIKTRGQQVTLSCSPISGHRSVSWYQQTPGQGLQFLFEYFSETQRNKGNFPGRFSGRQFSNSRSEMNVSTLELGDSALYLCASRPSSGSSDTQYFGPGTRLTVL.

V is TRBV2 and J is TRBJ2-2, with unresolved D. CDR3 length equals 14 residues. From germline, CDR1 is SNHLY and CDR2 FYNNEI. Trimming left V 4 bases short and J 1 base short, with 7 bases between. CDR3 region: CASSVKGNTGELFF. Here the CDR3 DNA reads TGTGCCAGCAGTGTAAAAGGGAACACCGGGGAGCTGTTTTTT.

In this sample, this clonotype turned up a few times. This sequence joins TRBV6-5 and TRBJ2-3; D remains unclear. CDR1 and CDR2 from the germline V gene are MNHEY and SVGAGI. This CDR3 comprises 14 residues. Trimming took 0 bases from V and 3 from J, leaving 7 bases between them. This CDR3 reads CASSYSWATDTQYF. The CDR3 nucleotides read TGTGCCAGCAGTTACTCGTGGGCTACAGATACGCAGTATTTT.

The CDR3 nucleotides read TGTGCCAGCAGTTACCTCGTTCTAGGGACCGGGGAGCTGTTTTTT. Amino acid sequence: CASSYLVLGTGELFF. The chain carries TRBV6-2 or TRBV6-3 and TRBJ2-2; D gene uncertain. The CDR3 length is 15 residues. V was pared by 2 bases and J by 5 bases, with 12 bases between. Germline V CDR1 and CDR2: MNHEY, SVGEGT.

The genes are TRBV5-1 and TRBJ2-3; D assignment may be TRBD1 or TRBD2 (5 bases each). CDR3 length: 16 amino acids. The V end lost 1 base, the J end lost 6 bases, and 18 bases lay between the germline ends. CDR1 and CDR2 from the germline V gene are SGHRS and YFSETQ. DNA for the CDR3: TGCGCCAGCAGCTTGCGGGCGGGCCTTGGGGCGGATACGCAGTATTTT. Amino acids: CASSLRAGLGADTQYF.

The V gene is TRBV5-1, the J gene TRBJ1-1; D perhaps matches TRBD1 (6 bases). V was shortened by 5 bases and J by 5 bases, with 13 bases between the two germline ends. The CDR3 has 13 residues. Germline CDR1 and CDR2: SGHRS and YFSETQ. The DNA of the CDR3 is TGCGCCAGCAGTGCGACAGGCGGGACTGAAGCTTTCTTT. Translating it yields CASSATGGTEAFF.

The chain combines TRBV12-5 with TRBJ2-3, with a weak D call TRBD2 (6 bases). The CDR3 totals 15 residues. CDR1 is LGHNT and CDR2 is FRNRAP in the germline V gene. V lost 6 bases to trimming and J lost 2 bases, with 15 bases between them. CDR3 DNA sequence: TGTGCTAGTGGCCCCCGGGAGAGGTTCACAGATACGCAGTATTTT. Its translation is CASGPRERFTDTQYF.

This clonotype was found many times. The CDR3 protein is CASSHPRKRPGELFF. Written as DNA, the CDR3 is TGTGCCAGCAGCCATCCCCGGAAGAGGCCCGGGGAGCTGTTTTTT. The chain recombines TRBV9 with TRBJ2-2; D gene ambiguous. Germline V CDR1 and CDR2: SGDLS, YYNGEE. The CDR3 length is 15 residues. The V and J ends lost 4 bases and 6 bases respectively, with 16 bases between them. Drawing the rest from reference TRBV9 and TRBJ2-2, the complete variable domain is DSGVTQTPKHLITATGQRVTLRCSPRSGDLSVYWYQQSLDQGLQFLIQYYNGEERAKGNILERFSAQQFPDLHSELNLSSLELGDSALYFCASSHPRKRPGELFFGEGSRLTVL.

V and J are TRBV6-1 and TRBJ2-5; D is possibly TRBD1 (6 bases). Trimming cost V 6 bases and J 5 bases, with 13 bases left between them. Germline CDR1 reads MNHNS; CDR2 reads SASEGT. CDR3 size: 13 residues. The CDR3 region is CASRSRGPETQYF. The CDR3 DNA reads as TGTGCCAGCAGGTCCAGGGGCCCGGAGACCCAGTACTTC.

The sample holds a few counts of this clonotype. This chain uses TRBV9 with TRBJ2-7; 7 positions agree with TRBD1. Germline CDR1 is SGDLS and CDR2 is YYNGEE. This CDR3 has 14 residues. V shed 3 bases and J 0 bases; nucleotides not matched to a gene: 3. CDR3 DNA: TGTGCCAGCAGCGCACAGGGGAGCTCCTACGAGCAGTACTTC. Protein sequence: CASSAQGSSYEQYF.

This clonotype was counted a few times. CDR3: CSARGPATNEKLFF. The CDR3 nucleotides read TGCAGTGCTAGGGGTCCTGCAACTAATGAAAAACTGTTTTTT. The chain carries TRBV20-1 and TRBJ1-4; D not certain. Germline lookup yields CDR1 DFQATT and CDR2 SNEGSKA (reference sequence). This CDR3 has 14 amino acids. Deletions cut 3 bases from V and 0 bases from J, with 8 bases between.

This clonotype was counted a few times. V is TRBV29-1 and J is TRBJ2-3; 8 positions agree with TRBD1. V dropped 5 bases and J dropped 4; count of bases not matched to a gene: 5. Germline V gene lookup returns CDR1 SQVTM and CDR2 ANQGSEA. CDR3 length: 13 residues. CDR3 sequence (DNA): TGCAGCGTTCAACCGGACAGGGCAGATACGCAGTATTTT. It yields the protein CSVQPDRADTQYF.

J is TRBJ1-2 and V is TRBV5-1, with 7 bases lining up with TRBD1. The length of the CDR3 is 15 residues. The germline CDR1 and CDR2 sequences are SGHRS and YFSETQ. V trimming: 2 bases; J trimming: 6 bases; junction bases outside the gene matches: 10. CDR3 nucleotides: TGCGCCAGCAGCTTAAATCAAGGGGGCAGGAATGGCTACACCTTC. As protein: CASSLNQGGRNGYTF.

The V call is TRBV6-1, the J call TRBJ2-7, with TRBD1 as a possible D gene (6 bases). Germline V gives CDR1 MNHNS, CDR2 SASEGT. This CDR3 is 14 amino acids long. Trimming took 5 bases from V and 1 from J, leaving 12 bases between them. Written as DNA, the CDR3 is TGTGCCAGCAGTCAACACAGGGCGTCCTACGAGCAGTACTTC. Translation gives CASSQHRASYEQYF.

The chain joins TRBV18 to TRBJ1-2; TRBD1 is a possible D gene (5 bases). The CDR3 is 17 residues long. V lost 3 bases, J lost 4 bases, and 21 bases lay in between. Germline V gene lookup returns CDR1 KGHSH and CDR2 LQKENI. The CDR3: CASSPGQIPGGVYGYTF. The CDR3 coding sequence is TGTGCCAGCTCACCGGGGCAGATTCCTGGGGGAGTCTATGGCTACACCTTC. Full variable domain (rest looked up from reference TRBV18 and TRBJ1-2): NAGVMQNPRHLVRRRGQEARLRCSPMKGHSHVYWYRQLPEEGLKFMVYLQKENIIDESGMPKERFSAEFPKEGPSILRIQQVVRGDSAAYFCASSPGQIPGGVYGYTFGSGTRLTVV.

This chain links TRBV12-3 or TRBV12-4 with TRBJ2-6; 7 positions agree with TRBD2. V shed 7 bases, J shed 3 bases, and the junction held 15 bases outside the gene matches. The CDR3 spans 18 residues. CDR3 DNA: TGTGCCAGCAACAAGTCGGGAGGAAGGGTCGGTGGGGCCAACGTCCTGACTTTC. It translates to CASNKSGGRVGGANVLTF.

V and J are TRBV20-1 and TRBJ2-1; TRBD1 aligns across 9 bases. The CDR3 totals 15 residues. After removal of 4 bases from V and 1 base from J, the junction contained 5 bases not matched to a gene. Looked up from germline, CDR1 is DFQATT and CDR2 is SNEGSKA (reference sequence). Here the CDR3 reads CSAISGTGSYNEQFF. CDR3 nucleotides: TGCAGTGCTATCTCCGGGACAGGGTCCTACAATGAGCAGTTCTTC.

The V call is TRBV5-1, the J call TRBJ1-1; D possibly corresponds to TRBD1 (6 bases). Trimming shortened V by 4 bases and J by 0 bases, and 19 bases separated the two germline ends. The CDR3 spans 17 residues. Germline V gene lookup returns CDR1 SGHRS and CDR2 YFSETQ. CDR3 nucleotide sequence: TGCGCCAGCAGCCCGCCAGAACTTGGACAGCTGAACACTGAAGCTTTCTTT. This codes for CASSPPELGQLNTEAFF.

The chain uses TRBV2 and TRBJ2-1, with D tentatively TRBD1 (6 bases). V lost 8 bases and J 2 bases, leaving 13 bases between the germline ends. CDR3 length equals 14 residues. Germline loops: CDR1 SNHLY, CDR2 FYNNEI. CDR3: CASGSQGTYNEQFF. The DNA of the CDR3 is TGTGCCAGCGGGAGTCAGGGGACCTACAATGAGCAGTTCTTC.

This sequence joins TRBV5-1 and TRBJ1-1; 10 bases agree with TRBD1. The CDR3 extends over 15 amino acids. With V trimmed by 4 bases and J by 4 bases, 7 bases remained unmatched. CDR1 and CDR2 (germline): SGHRS, YFSETQ. This chain's CDR3 is CASSGRTGGVTEAFF. The CDR3 DNA sequence: TGCGCCAGCAGCGGACGGACAGGGGGAGTCACTGAAGCTTTCTTT.

The chain is built from TRBV15 and TRBJ2-6; D is possibly TRBD2 (6 bases). V gave up 5 bases and J gave up 1 base, with 9 bases separating them. CDR3 size: 15 residues. In germline, CDR1 is LNHNV, CDR2 YYDKDF (reference sequence). CDR3 coding DNA: TGTGCCACCAGCGGACTAAATTCTGGGGCCAACGTCCTGACTTTC. Its translation is CATSGLNSGANVLTF.

V and J are TRBV2 and TRBJ2-1; D gene ambiguous. Per germline, CDR1 SNHLY and CDR2 FYNNEI. Trimming removed 3 bases from V and 5 bases from J, with 11 bases in between. This CDR3 has 14 residues. The CDR3 bases are TGTGCCAGCAGTGAGGGGAAGGGAAACAATGAGCAGTTCTTC. Amino acid sequence: CASSEGKGNNEQFF. The full variable domain, with the rest looked up from reference TRBV2 and TRBJ2-1, is EPEVTQTPSHQVTQMGQEVILRCVPISNHLYFYWYRQILGQKVEFLVSFYNNEISEKSEIFDDQFSVERPDGSNFTLKIRSTKLEDSAMYFCASSEGKGNNEQFFGPGTRLTVL.

The V gene is TRBV6-6, the J gene TRBJ2-7, with D uncertain. Between the trimmed V and J ends, which lost 2 bases and 7 bases, there was a span of 9 bases. CDR3 length: 12 residues. Per germline, CDR1 MNHNY and CDR2 SVGAGI (reference sequence). DNA of the CDR3: TGTGCCAGCAGTTACCCCTCCGGGGAGCAGTACTTC. It specifies CASSYPSGEQYF.

This clonotype was found a few times. The chain carries TRBV19 and TRBJ2-2, with TRBD1 matching over 10 bases. The CDR3 is 14 residues long. After removal of 8 bases from V and 7 bases from J, the junction contained 7 bases not matched to a gene. From germline, CDR1 is LNHDA and CDR2 SQIVND (reference sequence). This chain's CDR3 is CASWDRGRVGELFF. CDR3 coding DNA: TGTGCCAGTTGGGACAGGGGAAGAGTCGGGGAGCTGTTTTTT.

This clonotype was seen only a few times. The rearrangement links TRBV19 to TRBJ1-5, with D maybe TRBD1 (6 bases). There are 15 residues in the CDR3. V lost 4 bases to trimming and J lost 2 bases, with 12 bases between them. Germline V gene lookup returns CDR1 LNHDA and CDR2 SQIVND (reference sequence). CDR3 coding DNA: TGTGCCAGTAGTAGCTCAGGGGAGCGCAATCAGCCCCAGCATTTT. This codes for CASSSSGERNQPQHF. Together with reference TRBV19 and TRBJ1-5, the CDR3 gives the full variable domain: DGGITQSPKYLFRKEGQNVTLSCEQNLNHDAMYWYRQDPGQGLRLIYYSQIVNDFQKGDIAEGYSVSREKKESFPLTVTSAQKNPTAFYLCASSSSGERNQPQHFGDGTRLSIL.

This clonotype has just a few counts. This chain connects TRBV29-1 to TRBJ1-3; TRBD1 matches 7 bases. There are 15 residues in the CDR3. Trimming removed 6 bases from V and 0 bases from J; junction bases left unmatched: 8. The germline gives CDR1 SQVTM, CDR2 ANQGSEA. The CDR3 here is CSVSGTAISGNTIYF. The CDR3 DNA is TGCAGCGTGTCTGGGACAGCCATCTCTGGAAACACCATATATTTT. Together with reference TRBV29-1 and TRBJ1-3, the CDR3 gives the full variable domain: SAVISQKPSRDICQRGTSLTIQCQVDSQVTMMFWYRQQPGQSLTLIATANQGSEATYESGFVIDKFPISRPNLTFSTLTVSNMSPEDSSIYLCSVSGTAISGNTIYFGEGSWLTVV.

In its sample, this clonotype was seen once. V and J are TRBV28 and TRBJ2-3, with 12 bases identical to TRBD2. Trimming removed 6 bases from V and 3 bases from J; junction bases left unmatched: 19. The CDR3 covers 20 residues. Germline V lookup: CDR1 MDHEN, CDR2 SYDVKM. The CDR3 protein is CASSCTWGPSGRASTDTQYF. CDR3 DNA sequence: TGTGCCAGCAGCTGTACGTGGGGCCCTAGCGGGAGGGCCTCTACAGATACGCAGTATTTT.